Sequencing of this TCR beta chain was carried out in a study of blood T cell repertoires in COVID-19. V dropped 2 bases and J dropped 4 bases, with 8 bases sitting between them. The CDR3 extends over 13 amino acids. The method was immunoSEQ multiplex PCR; TCRdb's version includes in-frame clones alone and lacks a portion of them. The sample includes approximately 150,000 clones, around 90% of them seen just once. This chain joins TRBV12-3 or TRBV12-4 and TRBJ1-2; D possibly corresponds to TRBD1 (5 bases). The sequenced material came from peripheral blood. This receptor was identified in a man aged 70-80 years with acute or convalescent COVID-19. For the CDR3, the DNA is TGTGCCAGCAGTTTACTGGGGGGCTATGGCTACACCTTC. This codes for CASSLLGGYGYTF.